These T cell receptor beta chains were read from a single sample in a study of CD8 T cells in Susac syndrome. TCRdb itself ran the immunoSEQ multiplex PCR reads through MiXCR, one entry per CDR3 protein. The sample yields tens of thousands of distinct CDR3 sequences, about 91% seen once. The specimen sequenced was CD8+ T cells from PBMCs. Source of these receptors: a human donor with multiple sclerosis. The CDR3 runs from the conserved cysteine through the conserved F or W. D genes are given only for firm matches. Clone size is not always given. Where it is, it says once, few, many or a class for expanded clones.

TRBV19	TRBD1	TRBJ2-7	NA	CASSMVQGAYEQYF	TGTGCCAGTAGTATGGTCCAGGGGGCCTACGAGCAGTACTTC
TRBV3-1	NA	TRBJ2-1	NA	CASSLGGGRYNEQFF	TGTGCCAGCAGCCTAGGGGGAGGAAGATACAATGAGCAGTTCTTC
TRBV9	TRBD2	TRBJ2-5	NA	CASSPASGYQETQYF	TGTGCCAGCAGTCCGGCTAGCGGGTACCAAGAGACCCAGTACTTC
TRBV5-1	NA	TRBJ1-2	NA	CASSLDISNYGYTF	TGCGCCAGCAGCTTAGACATTTCTAACTATGGCTACACCTTC
TRBV24-1	NA	TRBJ2-7	NA	CATSGEEGSEQYF	TGTGCCACCAGTGGGGAGGAGGGAAGCGAGCAGTACTTC
TRBV11-2	NA	TRBJ1-1	NA	CASSFHHWPIEAFF	TGTGCCAGCAGCTTCCACCATTGGCCCATCGAAGCTTTCTTT
TRBV30	NA	TRBJ1-1	NA	CAWMTDPNTEAFF	TGTGCCTGGATGACAGATCCGAACACTGAAGCTTTCTTT
TRBV27	TRBD1	TRBJ2-5	NA	CASSPPTGQETQYF	TGTGCCAGCAGTCCCCCGACAGGGCAAGAGACCCAGTACTTC
TRBV5-4	NA	TRBJ2-2	once	CASSPLSSTGELFF	TGTGCCAGCAGCCCTTTGTCCTCGACCGGGGAGCTGTTTTTT
TRBV20-1	NA	TRBJ1-2	NA	CSARGGSPRGGYTF	TGCAGTGCTAGAGGCGGCAGCCCCCGAGGTGGCTACACCTTC
TRBV19	TRBD1	TRBJ2-1	NA	CASRFSQGARGNEQFF	TGTGCCAGTAGATTCTCCCAGGGGGCGCGGGGCAATGAGCAGTTCTTC
TRBV9	NA	TRBJ1-5	NA	CASSLGGEGNQPQHF	TGTGCCAGCAGCCTAGGGGGGGAAGGAAATCAGCCCCAGCATTTT
TRBV7-6	TRBD1	TRBJ2-7	NA	CASSSSTGTDSYEQYF	TGTGCCAGCAGCTCGAGTACCGGGACAGATTCCTACGAGCAGTACTTC
TRBV28	NA	TRBJ2-7	once	CASSLQSRSYEQYF	TGTGCCAGCAGTTTACAGTCCAGATCCTACGAGCAGTACTTC
TRBV28	TRBD1	TRBJ2-1	NA	CASSFPLRAGQGDYNEQFF	TGTGCCAGCAGTTTCCCCCTTCGAGCGGGACAGGGGGACTACAATGAGCAGTTCTTC
TRBV4-1	TRBD1	TRBJ2-3	few	CASSLGGTGADTQYF	TGCGCCAGCAGCCTTGGGGGGACAGGGGCGGATACGCAGTATTTT
TRBV11-2	TRBD1	TRBJ1-1	NA	CASSSRTGQNTEAFF	TGTGCCAGCAGCTCACGGACAGGGCAGAACACTGAAGCTTTCTTT
TRBV19	NA	TRBJ1-5	NA	CASSMLRGYSNQPQHF	TGTGCCAGTAGTATGCTGCGCGGGTATAGCAATCAGCCCCAGCATTTT
TRBV7-9	NA	TRBJ1-5	NA	CASSFEDDQPQHF	TGTGCCAGCAGCTTCGAAGATGATCAGCCCCAGCATTTT
TRBV19	TRBD1	TRBJ2-7	NA	CASSSPDRELYEQYF	TGTGCCAGTAGTAGCCCTGACAGGGAGCTTTACGAGCAGTACTTC
TRBV20-1	NA	TRBJ1-6	NA	CSARDFLDGPTNSPLHF	TGCAGTGCTAGAGATTTCCTTGACGGGCCCACTAATTCACCCCTCCACTTT
TRBV7-3	TRBD1	TRBJ2-2	NA	CASSLLGQGKGGELFF	TGTGCCAGCAGCCTACTCGGACAGGGGAAGGGCGGGGAGCTGTTTTTT
TRBV6-2/TRBV6-3	NA	TRBJ2-1	once	CASSRAESSYNEQFF	TGTGCCAGCAGTCGAGCGGAAAGCTCCTACAATGAGCAGTTCTTC
TRBV28	TRBD2	TRBJ2-4	once	CASSLGAGGTVWAKNIQYF	TGTGCCAGCAGTTTGGGAGCGGGAGGGACAGTTTGGGCCAAAAACATTCAGTACTTC
TRBV28	NA	TRBJ2-3	NA	CASSSRGLTDTQYF	TGTGCCAGCAGTAGTAGGGGTCTCACAGATACGCAGTATTTT
TRBV28	TRBD1	TRBJ2-2	NA	CASSPGTGVTGELFF	TGTGCCAGCAGTCCCGGGACAGGGGTAACCGGGGAGCTGTTTTTT
TRBV30	NA	TRBJ2-1	NA	CAWSVRGEQFF	TGTGCCTGGAGTGTAAGGGGTGAGCAGTTCTTC
TRBV5-1	NA	TRBJ1-3	NA	CASGSGVSGNTIYF	TGCGCCAGCGGTTCGGGCGTCTCTGGAAACACCATATATTTT
TRBV30	NA	TRBJ1-1	NA	CAWSVRLGSSTEAFF	TGTGCCTGGAGTGTAAGGCTGGGGAGTAGCACTGAAGCTTTCTTT
TRBV2	TRBD2	TRBJ2-1	NA	CATCPAGERNSCDEQFF	TGTGCCACCTGCCCAGCGGGAGAACGGAATTCGTGCGATGAGCAGTTCTTC
TRBV9	NA	TRBJ2-6	NA	CASSAPTSGAGANVLTF	TGTGCCAGCAGCGCACCAACATCGGGAGCTGGGGCCAACGTCCTGACTTTC
TRBV4-1	NA	TRBJ2-1	NA	CASSPIQQGYEQFF	TGCGCCAGCAGCCCAATACAGCAGGGCTATGAGCAGTTCTTC
TRBV20-1	TRBD2	TRBJ2-7	NA	CSARSVGRHLYEQYF	TGCAGTGCTCGGAGCGTCGGGAGGCACCTTTACGAGCAGTACTTC
TRBV5-4	NA	TRBJ1-1	NA	CASSSGTTEAFF	TGTGCCAGCAGCTCTGGGACCACTGAAGCTTTCTTT
TRBV28	NA	TRBJ2-5	NA	CASSFPLGPSQETQYF	TGTGCCAGCAGTTTTCCCTTGGGACCGAGCCAAGAGACCCAGTACTTC
TRBV2	TRBD1	TRBJ2-5	few	CASSFTQGQETQYF	TGTGCCAGCAGTTTTACACAGGGGCAAGAGACCCAGTACTTC
TRBV6-5	NA	TRBJ2-7	NA	CASSYSGGTIYEQYF	TGTGCCAGCAGTTACTCTGGGGGGACGATTTACGAGCAGTACTTC
TRBV28	NA	TRBJ1-1	NA	CASSAYWGTEAFF	TGTGCCAGCAGTGCCTACTGGGGCACTGAAGCTTTCTTT
TRBV4-3	NA	TRBJ2-1	NA	CASSVSGLTYNEQFF	TGCGCCAGCAGCGTGTCGGGGTTGACCTACAATGAGCAGTTCTTC
TRBV4-1	NA	TRBJ2-7	NA	CASSLTTPAYEQYF	TGCGCCAGCAGCCTAACCACGCCGGCCTACGAGCAGTACTTC
TRBV27	NA	TRBJ1-1	NA	CASSLGLEAFF	TGTGCCAGCAGTTTGGGATTAGAAGCTTTCTTT
TRBV4-1	NA	TRBJ2-1	NA	CASSPGLKNEQFF	TGCGCCAGCAGCCCGGGACTTAAGAATGAGCAGTTCTTC
TRBV27	TRBD2	TRBJ2-7	NA	CASSPRGGYEQYF	TGTGCCAGCAGTCCCCGCGGGGGGTACGAGCAGTACTTC
TRBV4-1	NA	TRBJ2-2	NA	CASSLLVGAPGELFF	TGCGCCAGCAGCCTCCTAGTCGGGGCCCCCGGGGAGCTGTTTTTT
TRBV4-3	TRBD1	TRBJ1-2	NA	CASSQSGTGGRGYTF	TGCGCCAGCAGCCAGTCCGGGACAGGGGGCAGGGGCTACACCTTC
TRBV2	TRBD1	TRBJ1-5	NA	CASRGQDSNQPQHF	TGTGCCAGCAGGGGACAGGATAGCAATCAGCCCCAGCATTTT
TRBV20-1	NA	TRBJ1-5	few	CSAAGSPYSNQPQHF	TGCAGTGCGGCCGGCAGTCCATATAGCAATCAGCCCCAGCATTTT
TRBV30	NA	TRBJ1-2	NA	CAWSDVGQYYGYTF	TGTGCCTGGAGTGACGTCGGACAGTACTATGGCTACACCTTC
TRBV27	NA	TRBJ1-3	NA	CASSPRAGGGNTIYF	TGTGCCAGCAGTCCACGTGCAGGCGGTGGAAACACCATATATTTT
TRBV3-1	NA	TRBJ2-3	NA	CASSQERSTGGADTQYF	TGTGCCAGCAGCCAAGAAAGGAGTACCGGAGGGGCGGATACGCAGTATTTT
TRBV19	TRBD2	TRBJ2-1	NA	CASSIEAGGPSYNEQFF	TGTGCCAGTAGTATTGAGGCGGGAGGGCCGTCCTACAATGAGCAGTTCTTC
TRBV12-3/TRBV12-4	TRBD1	TRBJ2-7	NA	CASSRDRLTGEQYF	TGTGCCAGCAGTCGGGACAGGCTTACGGGGGAGCAGTACTTC
TRBV7-8	NA	TRBJ2-5	NA	CASSLDYRGGETQYF	TGTGCCAGCAGCTTAGATTATCGAGGAGGGGAGACCCAGTACTTC
TRBV7-3	TRBD2	TRBJ2-1	NA	CASSPTSGGAREQFF	TGTGCCAGCAGCCCCACTAGCGGGGGGGCGCGTGAGCAGTTCTTC
TRBV20-1	TRBD2	TRBJ2-1	NA	CSARTSGDYNEQFF	TGCAGTGCTAGGACTAGCGGGGATTACAATGAGCAGTTCTTC
TRBV4-1	TRBD1	TRBJ2-7	NA	CASSQGYGTAQNEQYF	TGCGCCAGCAGCCAAGGCTATGGGACAGCTCAGAACGAGCAGTACTTC
TRBV6-5	TRBD2	TRBJ2-5	NA	CASSKSGGVQETQYF	TGTGCCAGCAGCAAGAGCGGGGGGGTTCAAGAGACCCAGTACTTC
TRBV5-6	NA	TRBJ2-7	NA	CASSRTPDSYEQYF	TGTGCCAGCAGCCGGACCCCTGACTCCTACGAGCAGTACTTC
TRBV6-5	TRBD1	TRBJ1-2	NA	CASSYSTGVYGYTF	TGTGCCAGCAGTTACTCGACAGGGGTCTATGGCTACACCTTC